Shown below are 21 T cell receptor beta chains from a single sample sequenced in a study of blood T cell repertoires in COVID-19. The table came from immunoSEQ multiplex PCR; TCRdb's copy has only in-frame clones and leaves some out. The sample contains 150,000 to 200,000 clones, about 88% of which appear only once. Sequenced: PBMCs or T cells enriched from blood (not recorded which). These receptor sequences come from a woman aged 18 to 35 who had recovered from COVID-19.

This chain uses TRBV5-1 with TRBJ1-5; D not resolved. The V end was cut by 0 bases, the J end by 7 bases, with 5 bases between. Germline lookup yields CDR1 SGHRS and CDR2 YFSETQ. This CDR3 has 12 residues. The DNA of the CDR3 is TGCGCCAGCAGCTTGGATGGCCAGCCCCAGCATTTT. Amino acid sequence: CASSLDGQPQHF.

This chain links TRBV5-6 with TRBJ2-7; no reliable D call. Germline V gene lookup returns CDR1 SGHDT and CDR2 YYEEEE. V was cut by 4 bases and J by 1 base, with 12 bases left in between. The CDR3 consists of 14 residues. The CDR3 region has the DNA TGTGCCAGCAGCCCGGGTCCTTTATCCTACGAGCAGTACTTC. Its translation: CASSPGPLSYEQYF.

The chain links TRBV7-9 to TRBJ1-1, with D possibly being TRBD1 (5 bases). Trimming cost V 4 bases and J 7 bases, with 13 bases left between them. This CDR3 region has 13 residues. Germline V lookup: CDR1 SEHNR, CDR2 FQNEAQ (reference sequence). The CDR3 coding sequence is TGTGCCAGCAGCTGGGGCCCGCAGGGTGAAGCTTTCTTT. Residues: CASSWGPQGEAFF.

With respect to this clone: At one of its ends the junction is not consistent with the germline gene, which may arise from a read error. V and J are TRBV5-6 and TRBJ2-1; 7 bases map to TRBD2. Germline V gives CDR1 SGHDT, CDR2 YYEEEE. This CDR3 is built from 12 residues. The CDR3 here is CASSLALAATIF. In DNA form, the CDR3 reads TGTGCCAGCAGCTTGGCGCTAGCGGCCACTATCTTC.

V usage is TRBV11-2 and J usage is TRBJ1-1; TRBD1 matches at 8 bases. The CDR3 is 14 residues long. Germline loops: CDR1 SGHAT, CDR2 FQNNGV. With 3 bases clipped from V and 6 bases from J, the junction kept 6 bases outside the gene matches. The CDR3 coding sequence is TGTGCCAGCAGCTTGACAGGGGCCCGTCCTGAAGCTTTCTTT. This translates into CASSLTGARPEAFF.

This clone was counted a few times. The chain's CDR3 is CAWSLSGLLSQYF. The CDR3 DNA is TGTGCCTGGTCCCTTAGCGGCCTCTTGTCGCAGTATTTT. The genes are TRBV30 and TRBJ2-3; maybe TRBD2 (6 bases). V was pared by 5 bases and J by 10 bases, with 19 bases between. Germline-derived CDR1 and CDR2 are GTSNPN and SVGIG (reference sequence). The CDR3 spans 13 residues.

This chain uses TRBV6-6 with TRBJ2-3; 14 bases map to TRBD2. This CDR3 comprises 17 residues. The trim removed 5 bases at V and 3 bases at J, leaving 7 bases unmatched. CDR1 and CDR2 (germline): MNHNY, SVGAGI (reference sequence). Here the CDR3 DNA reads TGTGCCAGCAGTCTAGGGACTAGCGGGAGTCGGACAGATACGCAGTATTTT. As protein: CASSLGTSGSRTDTQYF.

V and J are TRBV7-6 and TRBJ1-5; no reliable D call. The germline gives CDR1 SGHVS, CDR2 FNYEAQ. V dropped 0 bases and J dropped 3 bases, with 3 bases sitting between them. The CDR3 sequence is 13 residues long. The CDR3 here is CASSLAFNQPQHF. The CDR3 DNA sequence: TGTGCCAGCAGCTTAGCCTTCAATCAGCCCCAGCATTTT.

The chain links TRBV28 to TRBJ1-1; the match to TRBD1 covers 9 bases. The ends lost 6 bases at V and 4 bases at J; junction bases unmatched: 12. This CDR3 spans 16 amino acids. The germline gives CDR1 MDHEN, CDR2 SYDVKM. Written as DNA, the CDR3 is TGTGCCAGCAGACCCCCTCCGGGACAGGGTTTCACTGAAGCTTTCTTT. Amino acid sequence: CASRPPPGQGFTEAFF. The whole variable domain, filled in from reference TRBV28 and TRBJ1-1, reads DVKVTQSSRYLVKRTGEKVFLECVQDMDHENMFWYRQDPGLGLRLIYFSYDVKMKEKGDIPEGYSVSREKKERFSLILESASTNQTSMYLCASRPPPGQGFTEAFFGQGTRLTVV.

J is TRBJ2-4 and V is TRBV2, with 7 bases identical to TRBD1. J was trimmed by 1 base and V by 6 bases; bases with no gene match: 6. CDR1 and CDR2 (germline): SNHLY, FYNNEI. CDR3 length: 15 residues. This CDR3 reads CASSEDRTAKNIQYF. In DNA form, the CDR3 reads TGTGCCAGCAGCGAGGACAGGACGGCCAAAAACATTCAGTACTTC.

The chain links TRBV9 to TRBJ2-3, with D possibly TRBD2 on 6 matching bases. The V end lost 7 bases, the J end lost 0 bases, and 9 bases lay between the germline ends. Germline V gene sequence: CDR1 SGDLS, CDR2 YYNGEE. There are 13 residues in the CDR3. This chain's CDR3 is CASGGTSTDTQYF. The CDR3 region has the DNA TGTGCCAGCGGGGGGACTAGCACAGATACGCAGTATTTT.

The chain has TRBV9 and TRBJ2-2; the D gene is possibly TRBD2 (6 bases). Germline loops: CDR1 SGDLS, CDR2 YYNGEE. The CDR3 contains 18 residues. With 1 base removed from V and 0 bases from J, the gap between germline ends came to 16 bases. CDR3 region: CASSVSPAGKTNTGELFF. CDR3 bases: TGTGCCAGCAGCGTATCCCCAGCGGGTAAAACGAACACCGGGGAGCTGTTTTTT.

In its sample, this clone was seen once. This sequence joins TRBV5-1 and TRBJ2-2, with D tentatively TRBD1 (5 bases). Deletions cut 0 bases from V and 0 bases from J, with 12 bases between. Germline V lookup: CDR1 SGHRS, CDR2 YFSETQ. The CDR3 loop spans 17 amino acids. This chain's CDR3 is CASSLGGQGPNTGELFF. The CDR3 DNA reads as TGCGCCAGCAGCTTGGGTGGTCAGGGCCCGAACACCGGGGAGCTGTTTTTT.

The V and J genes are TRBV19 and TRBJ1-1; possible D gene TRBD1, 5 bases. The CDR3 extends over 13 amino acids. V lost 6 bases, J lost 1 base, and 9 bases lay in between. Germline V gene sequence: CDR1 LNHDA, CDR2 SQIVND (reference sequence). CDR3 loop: CASRLTENTEAFF. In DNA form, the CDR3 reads TGTGCCAGTAGGCTGACAGAGAACACTGAAGCTTTCTTT.

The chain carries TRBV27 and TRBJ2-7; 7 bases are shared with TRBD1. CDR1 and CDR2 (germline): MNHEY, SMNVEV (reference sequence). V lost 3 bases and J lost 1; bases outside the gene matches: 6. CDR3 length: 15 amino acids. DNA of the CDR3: TGTGCCAGCAGTTTGTCGGGACAGACATCCTACGAGCAGTACTTC. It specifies CASSLSGQTSYEQYF.

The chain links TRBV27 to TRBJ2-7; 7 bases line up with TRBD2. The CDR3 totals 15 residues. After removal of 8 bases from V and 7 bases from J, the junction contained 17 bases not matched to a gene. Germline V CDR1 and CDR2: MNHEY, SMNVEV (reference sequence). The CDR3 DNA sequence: TGTGCCAGCGCTGCCCCGGGAGGTCGAATGGGTGAGCAGTACTTC. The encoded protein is CASAAPGGRMGEQYF.

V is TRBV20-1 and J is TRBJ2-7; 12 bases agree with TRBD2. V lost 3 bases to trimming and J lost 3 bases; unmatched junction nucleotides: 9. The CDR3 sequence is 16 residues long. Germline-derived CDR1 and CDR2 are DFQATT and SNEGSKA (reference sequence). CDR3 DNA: TGCAGTGCTAGTAGAGGCGGGGGACTAGCGGGCTACGAGCAGTACTTC. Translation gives CSASRGGGLAGYEQYF.

The CDR3 sequence is CASSLKTGTGSGANVLTF. CDR3 nucleotides: TGTGCCAGTAGTCTCAAGACCGGGACAGGGTCTGGGGCCAACGTCCTGACTTTC. The chain carries TRBV19 and TRBJ2-6; 9 nucleotides align to TRBD1. V shed 5 bases, J shed 1 base, and the junction held 9 bases outside the gene matches. Germline CDR1 LNHDA, CDR2 SQIVND (reference sequence). This CDR3 comprises 18 residues.

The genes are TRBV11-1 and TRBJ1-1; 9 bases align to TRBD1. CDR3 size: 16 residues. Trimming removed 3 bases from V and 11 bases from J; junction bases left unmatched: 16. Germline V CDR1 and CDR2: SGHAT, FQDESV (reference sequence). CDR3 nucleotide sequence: TGTGCCAGCAGCTTTGGCACGGCCGGGACAGGGTTTGACGCTTTCTTT. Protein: CASSFGTAGTGFDAFF.

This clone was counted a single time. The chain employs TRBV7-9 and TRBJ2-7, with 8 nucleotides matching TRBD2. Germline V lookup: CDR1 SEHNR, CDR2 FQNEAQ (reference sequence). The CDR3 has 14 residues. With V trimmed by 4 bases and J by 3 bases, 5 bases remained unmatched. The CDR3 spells CASSSIGRGYEQYF. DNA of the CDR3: TGTGCCAGCAGCTCTATCGGGAGGGGCTACGAGCAGTACTTC.

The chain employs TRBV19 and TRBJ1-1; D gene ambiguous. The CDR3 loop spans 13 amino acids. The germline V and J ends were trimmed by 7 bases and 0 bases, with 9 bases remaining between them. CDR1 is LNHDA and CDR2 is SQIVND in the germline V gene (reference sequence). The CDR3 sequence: CASTQFMNTEAFF. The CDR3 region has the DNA TGTGCCAGTACCCAGTTCATGAACACTGAAGCTTTCTTT.